The rows below give T cell receptor beta chains drawn from one sample of a study of human T cells and chemical hapten exposure. TCRdb itself ran the RACE reads through MiXCR, one entry per CDR3 protein. Of about 54,000 distinct CDR3 sequences listed, about 10% are singletons. Sequencing used whole blood, obtained in connection with sensitization to the hapten diphenylcyclopropenone (DPC). Source of these receptors: a woman aged 50 to 60 with alopecia areata. Some clones in this sample may be carry-over from other donors' samples. The CDR3 runs from the conserved cysteine through the conserved F or W. A D gene is named only where the DNA matches it firmly. Where a row states a size, it is once, few, many or the class of an expanded clone; other rows omit it.

>TRBJ1-1|TRBD1|TRBV29-1|many
CSVWGTGSAFF
TGCAGCGTCTGGGGGACAGGGAGCGCTTTCTTT
>TRBJ2-7|TRBD1|TRBV27|NA
CASRVSWDRSYEQYF
TGTGCCAGCAGGGTCAGTTGGGACAGGTCCTACGAGCAGTACTTC
>TRBJ2-3|TRBD2|TRBV29-1|many
CSSRSGGADTQYF
TGCAGCTCACGTAGCGGGGGTGCAGATACGCAGTATTTT
>TRBJ1-4|NA|TRBV7-9|many
CASSPRGNQLSEKLFF
TGTGCCAGCAGCCCACGAGGGAACCAACTAAGTGAAAAACTGTTTTTT
>TRBJ1-1|NA|TRBV29-1|many
CSVDSGRVNTEAFF
TGCAGCGTAGATTCGGGACGGGTGAACACTGAAGCTTTCTTT
>TRBJ2-1|TRBD1|TRBV6-5|NA
CASSYWTGNEQFF
TGTGCCAGCAGTTACTGGACAGGGAATGAGCAGTTCTTC
>TRBJ2-7|TRBD2|TRBV6-2/TRBV6-3|few
CASSRAGMTYEQYF
TGTGCCAGCAGCAGAGCGGGGATGACCTACGAGCAGTACTTC
>TRBJ2-1|TRBD2|TRBV7-8|NA
CASSLRGLLYNEQFF
TGTGCCAGCAGCTTAAGGGGACTATTATACAATGAGCAGTTCTTC
>TRBJ1-5|TRBD1|TRBV6-1|few
CASSRLGGTGDLNQPQHF
TGTGCCAGCAGTAGGTTGGGGGGGACAGGCGACCTCAATCAGCCCCAGCATTTT
>TRBJ1-2|NA|TRBV12-5|many
CASGRDLYGYTF
TGTGCTAGTGGCCGGGACCTCTATGGCTACACCTTC
>TRBJ1-6|NA|TRBV20-1|many
CSASPLNSPLHF
TGCAGTGCTAGTCCCCTAAATTCACCCCTCCACTTT
>TRBJ2-1|TRBD1|TRBV12-3/TRBV12-4|NA
CASSPTGGNYNEQFF
TGTGCCAGCAGTCCGACAGGGGGCAACTACAATGAGCAGTTCTTC
>TRBJ2-4|TRBD2|TRBV28|NA
CASSQSSGLNIQYF
TGTGCCAGCAGTCAATCTAGCGGGTTGAACATTCAGTACTTC
>TRBJ1-3|NA|TRBV28|NA
CASLPGTRENTIYF
TGTGCCAGCCTCCCCGGGACCCGTGAAAACACCATATATTTT
>TRBJ1-2|NA|TRBV11-2|NA
CASSLVAQGNGYTF
TGTGCCAGCAGCTTAGTGGCACAGGGCAACGGCTACACCTTC
>TRBJ2-7|TRBD1|TRBV18|NA
CASSPPGQGFYEQYF
TGTGCCAGCTCACCACCGGGACAGGGTTTTTACGAGCAGTACTTC
>TRBJ2-3|NA|TRBV6-5|few
CATRFPGADTQYF
TGTGCCACCCGATTTCCCGGGGCCGATACGCAGTATTTT
>TRBJ2-5|NA|TRBV15|many
CATSRDGGFETQYF
TGTGCCACCAGCAGAGATGGGGGTTTCGAGACCCAGTACTTC
>TRBJ2-2|NA|TRBV7-9|NA
CASSLDVSTGELFF
TGTGCCAGCAGCTTAGACGTCTCCACCGGGGAGCTGTTTTTT
>TRBJ2-5|TRBD1|TRBV7-9|few
CASSQTGVGETQYF
TGTGCCAGCAGCCAGACAGGGGTCGGGGAGACCCAGTACTTC
>TRBJ1-2|NA|TRBV20-1|many
CSARERGHVDGYTF
TGCAGTGCTAGAGAAAGGGGCCACGTTGATGGCTACACCTTC
>TRBJ1-2|NA|TRBV29-1|many
CSVLAGGSYGYTF
TGCAGCGTTCTTGCAGGAGGGAGCTATGGCTACACCTTC
>TRBJ1-4|NA|TRBV7-9|many
CASSLFYRSNEKLFF
TGTGCCAGCAGCTTGTTTTACAGGAGTAATGAAAAACTGTTTTTT
>TRBJ2-1|NA|TRBV6-1|NA
CASSDWRGSDNEQFF
TGTGCCAGCAGTGATTGGAGGGGTTCAGACAATGAGCAGTTCTTC
>TRBJ2-3|TRBD2|TRBV6-5|NA
CASSYSPSGGDTDTQYF
TGTGCCAGCAGTTACTCCCCTAGCGGGGGGGACACAGATACGCAGTATTTT
>TRBJ2-6|NA|TRBV6-5|many
CASSYFGSSGANVLTF
TGTGCCAGCAGTTACTTTGGGTCGTCTGGGGCCAACGTCCTGACTTTC
>TRBJ1-5|NA|TRBV13|many
CASSLRRETNQPQHF
TGTGCCAGCAGCTTACGAAGGGAGACCAATCAGCCCCAGCATTTT
>TRBJ1-2|NA|TRBV29-1|few
CSASASYGYTF
TGCAGCGCTTCTGCATCGTATGGCTACACCTTC
>TRBJ2-7|TRBD2|TRBV7-2|NA
CASLAGTTYEQYF
TGTGCCAGTTTAGCGGGGACGACCTACGAGCAGTACTTC
>TRBJ1-1|NA|TRBV29-1|many
CSVDRGNLEAFF
TGCAGCGTTGATCGGGGAAACCTTGAAGCTTTCTTT
>TRBJ1-2|NA|TRBV4-1|NA
CASSQTGSYGYTF
TGCGCCAGCAGCCAAACCGGTAGCTATGGCTACACCTTC
>TRBJ2-7|NA|TRBV4-2|many
CASSQGPGYYEQYF
TGTGCCAGCAGCCAAGGGCCGGGATACTACGAGCAGTACTTC
>TRBJ2-1|TRBD2|TRBV5-4|few
CASSLGNSGRNEQFF
TGTGCCAGCAGCTTGGGGAATAGCGGGAGGAATGAGCAGTTCTTC
>TRBJ2-1|TRBD2|TRBV7-6|few
CASSFEAGDNEQFF
TGTGCCAGCAGCTTTGAAGCGGGGGACAATGAGCAGTTCTTC
>TRBJ1-6|NA|TRBV6-2/TRBV6-3|NA
CASSYDYGSPLHF
TGTGCCAGCAGTTACGATTACGGTTCACCCCTCCACTTT
>TRBJ2-2|NA|TRBV28|NA
CASSPLGIGTGELFF
TGTGCCAGCAGTCCCTTAGGGATTGGAACCGGGGAGCTGTTTTTT
>TRBJ1-5|NA|TRBV6-6|many
CASSPDGTNQPQHF
TGTGCCAGCAGTCCAGACGGGACAAATCAGCCCCAGCATTTT
>TRBJ1-6|NA|TRBV25-1|many
CASSEWVGENSPLHF
TGTGCCAGCAGTGAATGGGTAGGGGAAAATTCACCCCTCCACTTT
>TRBJ1-2|TRBD1|TRBV2|many
CASSTPRDRGNRDGYTF
TGTGCCAGCAGCACCCCCCGGGACAGGGGCAATCGCGATGGCTACACCTTC
>TRBJ2-1|NA|TRBV3-1|few
CASSHGQYNEQFF
TGTGCCAGCAGCCACGGACAGTACAATGAGCAGTTCTTC
>TRBJ2-3|TRBD1|TRBV29-1|NA
CSVSRGRRDTQYF
TGCAGCGTGTCCAGGGGGCGCAGGGATACGCAGTATTTT
>TRBJ1-4|NA|TRBV29-1|NA
CSAQWGQDTNEKLFF
TGCAGCGCTCAATGGGGCCAAGACACTAATGAAAAACTGTTTTTT
>TRBJ2-6|NA|TRBV3-1|few
CASSPSGANVLTF
TGTGCCAGCAGCCCCTCTGGGGCCAACGTCCTGACTTTC
>TRBJ2-2|TRBD2|TRBV20-1|NA
CSARVGRAVGELFF
TGCAGTGCTAGAGTCGGGAGGGCCGTCGGGGAGCTGTTTTTT
>TRBJ1-6|TRBD1|TRBV6-1|many
CASSEADRGNSPLHF
TGTGCCAGCAGTGAAGCAGACAGGGGGAATTCACCCCTCCACTTT
>TRBJ2-1|TRBD1|TRBV12-3/TRBV12-4|many
CASRDRRYSYNEQFF
TGTGCCAGCAGGGACAGGCGATACTCCTACAATGAGCAGTTCTTC
>TRBJ2-1|TRBD2|TRBV19|few
CASSTRTSPQNEQFF
TGTGCCAGTAGTACCCGGACTAGCCCCCAAAATGAGCAGTTCTTC
>TRBJ1-2|NA|TRBV7-9|NA
CASSLDRRTYGYTF
TGTGCCAGCAGCCTGGACCGCAGGACTTATGGCTACACCTTC
>TRBJ2-7|NA|TRBV7-9|NA
CASSPDGRYEQYF
TGTGCCAGCAGCCCGGACGGGCGCTACGAGCAGTACTTC
>TRBJ1-6|NA|TRBV18|many
CASSPPSPRDSPLHF
TGTGCCAGCTCACCACCGTCGCCTAGGGATTCACCCCTCCACTTT
>TRBJ2-1|TRBD2|TRBV6-1|few
CASSKNLGLAGVPNEQFF
TGTGCCAGCAGTAAGAACTTGGGACTAGCGGGAGTCCCCAATGAGCAGTTCTTC
>TRBJ2-7|TRBD2|TRBV20-1|many
CSARDRASGRRDEQYF
TGCAGTGCTAGAGATAGGGCTAGCGGGAGAAGGGACGAGCAGTACTTC
>TRBJ2-2|NA|TRBV18|NA
CASSPVEMGTGELFF
TGTGCCAGCTCCCCCGTCGAGATGGGCACCGGGGAGCTGTTTTTT